This T cell receptor beta chain was recorded in a study of T-cell memory formation after mild COVID-19. Study findings and constraints: Contracting clones localized mainly to CM and EM when CD4+ and mainly to EMRA when CD8+.

There are a few counts of this clonotype. The target antigen is unknown. TCRdb used MiXCR to reprocess the 5' RACE reads, holding one entry per CDR3 protein. The sample consists of approximately 500,000 distinct CDR3 sequences, 25% of them appearing once. The sequenced material came from PBMCs or a T cell subset sorted from them (not recorded which). The source of this sequence is an adult woman who had mild COVID-19 (a few samples of this study predate the infection). Cell type and time point are not known.

The CDR3 region is CASSGGQTSTDTQYF. CDR3 bases: TGTGCCAGCAGCGGGGGACAAACTAGCACAGATACGCAGTATTTT. The chain combines TRBV9 with TRBJ2-3; D may be TRBD1 (6 bases). The CDR3 is made up of 15 amino acids. V dropped 3 bases and J dropped 0 bases, with 11 bases sitting between them. Germline V gene sequence: CDR1 SGDLS, CDR2 YYNGEE.